This T cell receptor beta chain was observed in a study of shared clonotypes between healthy human individuals. Study-wide findings and caveats: The study found approximately 5% of naive CD4 clonotypes shared across a handful of donors. The study found lower generation probabilities in non-shared clonotypes than in those shared by all four donors.

The table came from immunoSEQ multiplex PCR; TCRdb's copy has only in-frame clones and leaves some out. This table holds 2 million to 3 million clones, 93% found once. The donors were all Caucasian adults (living in Nashville, Tennessee). For this clone: The antigen is not known.

Germline V gene lookup returns CDR1 MNHNY and CDR2 SVGAGI (reference sequence). CDR3 length: 15 residues. V lost 2 bases and J 2 bases, leaving 9 bases between the germline ends. Sequences were obtained from naive CD4+ T cells from PBMCs. Subset reported: CD45RA+ positively selected. The chain joins TRBV6-6 to TRBJ2-2; D not certain. The sequence derives from a man younger than 35 in good health. Some clones in this sample may be carry-over from other donors' samples. CDR3 amino acids: CASSYPVSNTGELFF. CDR3 sequence (DNA): TGTGCCAGCAGTTACCCTGTCAGTAACACCGGGGAGCTGTTTTTT.